This T cell receptor (beta chain) was retrieved from a study of preoperative IRX-2 immunotherapy in early breast cancer. The CDR3 is 14 amino acids. Treatment given: preoperative locoregional IRX-2 cytokine immunotherapy. The method was immunoSEQ multiplex PCR; TCRdb's version includes in-frame clones alone and lacks a portion of them. The data contain 75,000 to 100,000 clones, roughly 85% of them singletons. V gene TRBV7-5 combines with J gene TRBJ2-2; the table assigns TRBD2, which was not confirmed against the DNA. TRBV7-5 is a documented pseudogene. The TCR sequence derives from a human donor with breast cancer. The specimen was tumor tissue, collected after IRX-2 immunotherapy. The CDR3 region has the DNA TGTACCAGCAGCTTCCGTCTCAACACCGGGGAGCTGTTTTTT. Translation: CTSSFRLNTGELFF.